A selection of T cell receptor beta chains follows, all from one sample in a study of blood T cell repertoires in COVID-19. Some clones are missing from TCRdb's copy, which holds only in-frame ones; the method was immunoSEQ multiplex PCR. The table records a few hundred thousand clones, more than 75% of them present only once. Sequencing input: PBMCs or T cells enriched from blood (not recorded which). Receptor source: a woman between 18 and 30 years old who had recovered from COVID-19. Both conserved end residues are part of each CDR3. A D gene is named only where the DNA matches it firmly. The size of a clone is reported for some rows only, either as once, few or many, or as a class for expanded clones.

abundance: once
v_gene: TRBV5-5
j_gene: TRBJ1-2
d_gene: NA
CDR3nt: TGTGCCAGCAGCTTGGCGGCGGATTCAAACTATGGCTACACCTTC
CDR3aa: CASSLAADSNYGYTF

abundance: few
v_gene: TRBV7-2
j_gene: TRBJ2-1
d_gene: TRBD2
CDR3nt: TGTGCCAGCAGCTACGTTAGCGGGGGCAGTTCCGATGAGCAGTTCTTC
CDR3aa: CASSYVSGGSSDEQFF

abundance: once
v_gene: TRBV5-1
j_gene: TRBJ2-3
d_gene: TRBD2
CDR3nt: TGCGCCAGCAGCGGGGGACTAGCGTCAGATACGCAGTATTTT
CDR3aa: CASSGGLASDTQYF

abundance: NA
v_gene: TRBV5-6
j_gene: TRBJ1-1
d_gene: NA
CDR3nt: TGTGCCAGCAGCTTGTCTTCAGGGAACACTGAAGCTTTCTTT
CDR3aa: CASSLSSGNTEAFF

abundance: NA
v_gene: TRBV30
j_gene: TRBJ2-3
d_gene: NA
CDR3nt: TGTGCCTGCAGCCCTAGGACAGATACGCAGTATTTT
CDR3aa: CACSPRTDTQYF

abundance: NA
v_gene: TRBV9
j_gene: TRBJ2-3
d_gene: TRBD2
CDR3nt: TGTGCCAGCAGCGTAGCTGGGGGAGGGATTGCAGATACGCAGTATTTT
CDR3aa: CASSVAGGGIADTQYF

abundance: once
v_gene: TRBV6-5
j_gene: TRBJ1-3
d_gene: NA
CDR3nt: TGTGCCACCCGGGGACTGAACTCTGGAAACACCATATATTTT
CDR3aa: CATRGLNSGNTIYF

abundance: NA
v_gene: TRBV7-9
j_gene: TRBJ2-6
d_gene: TRBD1
CDR3nt: TGTGCCAGCAGCACTCCGGGACAGGGGAGGGCTGGGGCCAACGTCCTGACTTTC
CDR3aa: CASSTPGQGRAGANVLTF

abundance: NA
v_gene: TRBV9
j_gene: TRBJ1-1
d_gene: NA
CDR3nt: TGTGCCAGCAGCCCGGATCTCCGGGGGTCCACTGAAGCTTTCTTT
CDR3aa: CASSPDLRGSTEAFF

abundance: NA
v_gene: TRBV19
j_gene: TRBJ1-2
d_gene: NA
CDR3nt: TGTGCCAGTAGTATTCCCCGGTATGTCGGTGGCTACACCTTC
CDR3aa: CASSIPRYVGGYTF

abundance: NA
v_gene: TRBV6-5
j_gene: TRBJ1-6
d_gene: NA
CDR3nt: TGTGCCAGCAGTCGGCCAGGGGAGAATTCACCCCTCCACTTT
CDR3aa: CASSRPGENSPLHF

abundance: NA
v_gene: TRBV6-5
j_gene: TRBJ2-5
d_gene: TRBD1
CDR3nt: TGTGCCAGCAGTTACTCCGGACAGGGGCGAGAGACCCAGTACTTC
CDR3aa: CASSYSGQGRETQYF

abundance: NA
v_gene: TRBV4-1
j_gene: TRBJ2-7
d_gene: TRBD1
CDR3nt: TGCGCCAGCAGCCAAGGGCGGGACAGGGTGGGCGAGCAGTACTTC
CDR3aa: CASSQGRDRVGEQYF

abundance: NA
v_gene: TRBV7-2
j_gene: TRBJ2-7
d_gene: TRBD2
CDR3nt: TGTGCCAGCAGCTTAGGACTAGCGGGGACCTACGAGCAGTACTTC
CDR3aa: CASSLGLAGTYEQYF

abundance: NA
v_gene: TRBV3-1/TRBV3-2
j_gene: TRBJ2-7
d_gene: NA
CDR3nt: TGTGCCAGCAAGGAGCGGCTGAACTCCTACGAGCAGTACTTC
CDR3aa: CASKERLNSYEQYF

abundance: NA
v_gene: TRBV4-1
j_gene: TRBJ1-1
d_gene: TRBD1
CDR3nt: TGCGCCAGCAGCCAAGCCGGGACAGGGTACACTGAAGCTTTCTTT
CDR3aa: CASSQAGTGYTEAFF

abundance: NA
v_gene: TRBV6-5
j_gene: TRBJ2-5
d_gene: NA
CDR3nt: TGTGCCAGCAGTTACCGTCCGGAAGAGACCCAGTACTTC
CDR3aa: CASSYRPEETQYF

abundance: NA
v_gene: TRBV13
j_gene: TRBJ1-2
d_gene: NA
CDR3nt: TGTGCCAGCAGCTTATTGGCAGGGGAAGCGTTTGGGTATGGCTACACCTTC
CDR3aa: CASSLLAGEAFGYGYTF

abundance: once
v_gene: TRBV11-2
j_gene: TRBJ1-1
d_gene: NA
CDR3nt: TGTGCCAGCAGATATGTGAACACTGAAGCTTTCTTT
CDR3aa: CASRYVNTEAFF

abundance: NA
v_gene: TRBV6-5
j_gene: TRBJ1-1
d_gene: NA
CDR3nt: TGTGCCAGCAGCGTTATGTCCCCCACTGAAGCTTTCTTT
CDR3aa: CASSVMSPTEAFF

abundance: NA
v_gene: TRBV4-1
j_gene: TRBJ2-5
d_gene: NA
CDR3nt: TGCGCCAGCAGCCACTCTCTCGGTCCCCCCAGGGAGACCCAGTACTTC
CDR3aa: CASSHSLGPPRETQYF

abundance: once
v_gene: TRBV5-1
j_gene: TRBJ2-1
d_gene: TRBD2
CDR3nt: TGCGCCAGCAGCCGGGTAGCGGGGGGACTCGATGAGCAGTTCTTC
CDR3aa: CASSRVAGGLDEQFF

abundance: once
v_gene: TRBV3-1/TRBV3-2
j_gene: TRBJ1-1
d_gene: TRBD1
CDR3nt: TGTGCCAGCAGCCTGAGGACAGGGTACAACACTGAAGCTTTCTTT
CDR3aa: CASSLRTGYNTEAFF

abundance: NA
v_gene: TRBV4-1
j_gene: TRBJ2-5
d_gene: TRBD2
CDR3nt: TGCGCCAGCAGCCAAGGGCCTAGCGGGGGACCTCAAGAGACCCAGTACTTC
CDR3aa: CASSQGPSGGPQETQYF

abundance: NA
v_gene: TRBV30
j_gene: TRBJ1-4
d_gene: TRBD1
CDR3nt: TGTGCCTGGAGTGTCAGGGGACAGGGAGAATCAAAACTGTTTTTT
CDR3aa: CAWSVRGQGESKLFF

abundance: NA
v_gene: TRBV6-5
j_gene: TRBJ1-3
d_gene: NA
CDR3nt: TGTGCCAGCGCGGGAGGCGGTGTTGTTGGAAACACCATATATTTT
CDR3aa: CASAGGGVVGNTIYF

abundance: NA
v_gene: TRBV24-1
j_gene: TRBJ2-5
d_gene: TRBD2
CDR3nt: TGTGCCACCAGTGATTGGGGAGGGGATCTGGAGACCCAGTACTTC
CDR3aa: CATSDWGGDLETQYF

abundance: NA
v_gene: TRBV5-5
j_gene: TRBJ1-5
d_gene: TRBD1
CDR3nt: TGTGCCAGCAGCTTGGGTCAGAGTCTAAAGACAGGGAGGAATCAGCCCCAGCATTTT
CDR3aa: CASSLGQSLKTGRNQPQHF

abundance: NA
v_gene: TRBV28
j_gene: TRBJ2-7
d_gene: NA
CDR3nt: TGTGCCAGCAGTTTATTCAGGAACAACGAGCAGTACTTC
CDR3aa: CASSLFRNNEQYF

abundance: NA
v_gene: TRBV5-1
j_gene: TRBJ2-7
d_gene: TRBD2
CDR3nt: TGCGCCAGCAGCCCGGCCGCGGGGGGCGTCGACGAGCAGTACTTC
CDR3aa: CASSPAAGGVDEQYF

abundance: NA
v_gene: TRBV5-5
j_gene: TRBJ2-3
d_gene: TRBD2
CDR3nt: TGTGCCAGCAGCCTTCGTCGCGGGGGGGCCAAATCCACAGATACGCAGTATTTT
CDR3aa: CASSLRRGGAKSTDTQYF

abundance: once
v_gene: TRBV27
j_gene: TRBJ1-2
d_gene: NA
CDR3nt: TGTGCCAGCAGTCCACAACTGACTAGACTTTATGGCTACACCTTC
CDR3aa: CASSPQLTRLYGYTF

abundance: NA
v_gene: TRBV7-2
j_gene: TRBJ1-5
d_gene: NA
CDR3nt: TGTGCCAGCAGCTTTCGGGGGAATCAGCCCCAGCATTTT
CDR3aa: CASSFRGNQPQHF

abundance: NA
v_gene: TRBV5-4
j_gene: TRBJ1-6
d_gene: TRBD1
CDR3nt: TGTGCCAGCAGCGTTTGGACAGGCTCTTCACCCCTCCACTTT
CDR3aa: CASSVWTGSSPLHF

abundance: NA
v_gene: TRBV5-4
j_gene: TRBJ2-2
d_gene: NA
CDR3nt: TGTGCCAGCAGCTTGGATCGGACAGGAGGGACCGGGGAGCTGTTTTTT
CDR3aa: CASSLDRTGGTGELFF

abundance: NA
v_gene: TRBV2
j_gene: TRBJ2-1
d_gene: NA
CDR3nt: TGTGCCAGCAGTGGAGAAAATAAGCAGTTCTTC
CDR3aa: CASSGENKQFF

abundance: NA
v_gene: TRBV9
j_gene: TRBJ2-7
d_gene: NA
CDR3nt: TGTGCCAGCAGCGTAGCTTCGGCACAGGTAGCCGAGCAGTACTTC
CDR3aa: CASSVASAQVAEQYF

abundance: NA
v_gene: TRBV30
j_gene: TRBJ1-1
d_gene: NA
CDR3nt: TGTGCCTGGAGTATCTCAGTTTTCGGGGCTGAAGCTTTCTTT
CDR3aa: CAWSISVFGAEAFF

abundance: NA
v_gene: TRBV3-1/TRBV3-2
j_gene: TRBJ1-2
d_gene: NA
CDR3nt: TGTGCCAGCAGCCAAGTCTCAGGGGCGATTACCTTC
CDR3aa: CASSQVSGAITF

abundance: NA
v_gene: TRBV3-1/TRBV3-2
j_gene: TRBJ2-3
d_gene: TRBD1
CDR3nt: TGTGCCAGCAGCCTTCGGACAGGGATGGCAGATACGCAGTATTTT
CDR3aa: CASSLRTGMADTQYF

abundance: once
v_gene: TRBV7-6
j_gene: TRBJ2-5
d_gene: NA
CDR3nt: TGTGCCAGCAGCTTAGGGAGTGGATTGGAGACCCAGTACTTC
CDR3aa: CASSLGSGLETQYF

abundance: NA
v_gene: TRBV28
j_gene: TRBJ1-3
d_gene: NA
CDR3nt: TGTGCCAGCAGGCCCGAGGTGGTCTCTGGAAACACCATATATTTT
CDR3aa: CASRPEVVSGNTIYF

abundance: NA
v_gene: TRBV7-3
j_gene: TRBJ2-5
d_gene: NA
CDR3nt: TGTGCCAGCAGCCCGGGACTGCAAGAGACCCAGTACTTC
CDR3aa: CASSPGLQETQYF

abundance: NA
v_gene: TRBV19
j_gene: TRBJ1-2
d_gene: TRBD1
CDR3nt: TGTGCCAGTACGGACAGGACGAACTATGGCTACACCTTC
CDR3aa: CASTDRTNYGYTF

abundance: few
v_gene: TRBV2
j_gene: TRBJ1-5
d_gene: NA
CDR3nt: TGTGCCAGCAGTGAGGAGGGGAATAGCAATCAGCCCCAGCATTTT
CDR3aa: CASSEEGNSNQPQHF

abundance: NA
v_gene: TRBV5-1
j_gene: TRBJ1-2
d_gene: NA
CDR3nt: TGCGCCAGCAGCGGGGGACACACTAACTATGGCTACACCTTC
CDR3aa: CASSGGHTNYGYTF

abundance: few
v_gene: TRBV2
j_gene: TRBJ2-5
d_gene: NA
CDR3nt: TGTGCCAGCAGGGGTGGACTGGCGTCAGGGGCCCAGTACTTC
CDR3aa: CASRGGLASGAQYF

abundance: NA
v_gene: TRBV29-1
j_gene: TRBJ2-7
d_gene: NA
CDR3nt: TGCAGCGTTGTAGGTCGGGGAGCCGGGACACATTACGAGCAGTACTTC
CDR3aa: CSVVGRGAGTHYEQYF

abundance: NA
v_gene: TRBV6-6
j_gene: TRBJ1-6
d_gene: NA
CDR3nt: TGTGCCAGCAGTCCCCTAGGCCCGGCTAGCTCCTATAATTCACCCCTCCACTTT
CDR3aa: CASSPLGPASSYNSPLHF

abundance: NA
v_gene: TRBV9
j_gene: TRBJ2-3
d_gene: TRBD2
CDR3nt: TGTGCCAGCAGCGTAGATCTCGCGGGGAGCGGGGGGACAGATACGCAGTATTTT
CDR3aa: CASSVDLAGSGGTDTQYF

abundance: few
v_gene: TRBV28
j_gene: TRBJ1-1
d_gene: TRBD1
CDR3nt: TGTGCCAGCAGTTTAGGGGCAGGGGGTCGGAACACTGAAGCTTTCTTT
CDR3aa: CASSLGAGGRNTEAFF

abundance: once
v_gene: TRBV15
j_gene: TRBJ2-1
d_gene: NA
CDR3nt: TGTGCCACCAGCAGAGATCGGGTCAGGGTCAATGAGCAGTTCTTC
CDR3aa: CATSRDRVRVNEQFF